The entry below gives a single TCR beta chain sequence along with its context. Its antigen is unknown. Base qualities are not recorded, but no much larger clone differs from it by a single base. Whole blood was collected in K2EDTA tubes by collaborating institutions according to the institutions' own protocols. For TCRbeta analysis, collaborator samples were shipped as frozen whole blood, as isolated PBMCs, or as DNA extracted from either sample type. Clipping removes 8 bases from V and 9 bases from J, with 4 as the unmatched junction base count. From cysteine to phenylalanine, the CDR3 is 12 amino acids long. The entry retains the CDR3 DNA only, 36 bases that are in frame from base 1. Taken from the germline V gene (reference sequence), the CDR1 and CDR2 loops are LNHDA and SQIVND. These data are taken from a study of blood T cell repertoires in COVID-19 (dated by TCRdb to 2020 to 2021). About the investigation overall: Samples from collaborators originated in the United States, Italy and Spain and spanned both the acute and convalescent phases of COVID-19. Where available, HLA class I and class II types were taken from metadata supplied by the sample provider and were not determined by assay-based typing. Sample metadata almost always included a de-identified subject ID, COVID-19 status, age in years and sex. The samples were drawn from the first 160 participants of the ongoing ImmuneRACE study and from over 950 subjects provided by 6 global collaborators. The prospective study material was composed of cDNA or gDNA derived from T cells, B-cell-depleted T cells, or PBMCs. The repertoires were released in a freely available public database intended as a resource for research on the immune response to SARS-CoV-2. Deeply sampled blood TCRbeta repertoires from subjects exposed to, actively infected with, or recovered from COVID-19 were included in the dataset. Results the study describes overall, beyond this receptor: Clinical and demographic metadata were provided uncurated, with the amount varying by source and participant.

TCRbeta CDR3 regions were amplified from genomic DNA using the immunoSEQ Assay, a bias-controlled multiplex PCR. Concerning the study's data processing: The number of nucleated cells in each sample was estimated from the amplification of reference gene primers within the assay. To quantify the absolute abundance of each unique TCRbeta CDR3 rearrangement, sequence reads were collapsed and filtered. For each sample, productive Simpson clonality was calculated by taking the square root of Simpson's diversity index across productive rearrangements. Not all clones reach the TCRdb copy of this immuneACCESS table, which keeps in-frame sequences only. Checked studies attribute under half of the gap to unresolved V genes and leave the rest unexplained. For V, J and clone size, that table is used; D and trimming come from the DNA. This sample lists several thousand clones; roughly nine tenths were detected once. The ten top clones hold approximately 8% of the sample.

This clonotype originated in a human donor in a cohort sampled during active COVID-19. The donor label of this sample is uncertain. The rearranged chain carries TRBV19 and TRBJ1-6, with 7 bases in between that match TRBD1. Sequencing used peripheral blood. The CDR3 amino acid sequence is: CASSTGVSPLHF. Read as DNA, the sequence is TGTGCCAGTTCCACAGGGGTTTCACCCCTCCACTTT.